Listed below are T cell receptor beta chains from one sample, sequenced in a study of blood T cell repertoires in COVID-19. Produced via immunoSEQ multiplex PCR; TCRdb's table is partial and in-frame only. The data hold roughly 200,000 clones, with 65% to 85% observed a single time. Material: peripheral blood. These receptors came from a man aged 50 to 59 with active or convalescent COVID-19. CDR3s include the opening cysteine and the closing phenylalanine or tryptophan. The order of the fields is J gene, D gene, clone size, V gene, CDR3 DNA, CDR3 protein. The D gene is left open where the match is weak. A row's size may be missing; if present it is once, few, many or a size class.

J gene: TRBJ2-7
D gene: NA
clone size: once
V gene: TRBV12-3/TRBV12-4
CDR3 DNA: TGTGCCAGCAGTTTGGCAGGAACCTACGAGCAGTACTTC
CDR3 protein: CASSLAGTYEQYF

J gene: TRBJ1-4
D gene: NA
clone size: NA
V gene: TRBV5-4
CDR3 DNA: TGTGCCAGCAGCCTAGACCGGGCTAATGAAAAACTGTTTTTT
CDR3 protein: CASSLDRANEKLFF

J gene: TRBJ2-1
D gene: TRBD2
clone size: once
V gene: TRBV7-2
CDR3 DNA: TGTGCCAGCAGCTTAGGTGCGGGGGGGTCGTACAATGAGCAGTTCTTC
CDR3 protein: CASSLGAGGSYNEQFF

J gene: TRBJ1-5
D gene: NA
clone size: NA
V gene: TRBV5-1
CDR3 DNA: TGCGCCAGCAGCTTGGATGGCAACAATCAGCCCCAGCATTTT
CDR3 protein: CASSLDGNNQPQHF

J gene: TRBJ2-4
D gene: TRBD1
clone size: NA
V gene: TRBV6-5
CDR3 DNA: TGTGCCAGCAGTTACAGGGGGCTTGAAAACATTCAGTACTTC
CDR3 protein: CASSYRGLENIQYF

J gene: TRBJ1-2
D gene: TRBD1
clone size: NA
V gene: TRBV27
CDR3 DNA: TGTGCCAGCAGTTTACGTTCGACAGGGACCTATGGCTACACCTTC
CDR3 protein: CASSLRSTGTYGYTF

J gene: TRBJ1-1
D gene: NA
clone size: NA
V gene: TRBV10-3
CDR3 DNA: TGTGCCATCAGTGAGTGGCAGGGCTCTAACACTGAAGCTTTCTTT
CDR3 protein: CAISEWQGSNTEAFF

J gene: TRBJ1-5
D gene: TRBD1
clone size: NA
V gene: TRBV7-2
CDR3 DNA: TGTGCCAGCAGCTCACAGGGGTACCTAAATCAGCCCCAGCATTTT
CDR3 protein: CASSSQGYLNQPQHF

J gene: TRBJ2-3
D gene: TRBD2
clone size: NA
V gene: TRBV30
CDR3 DNA: TGTGCCTGGTCGTTGAGCGGGGGGGCGACAGATACGCAGTATTTT
CDR3 protein: CAWSLSGGATDTQYF

J gene: TRBJ1-1
D gene: NA
clone size: NA
V gene: TRBV10-3
CDR3 DNA: TGTGCCATCAGCAGGGGCTCGAACACTGAAGCTTTCTTT
CDR3 protein: CAISRGSNTEAFF

J gene: TRBJ1-2
D gene: NA
clone size: NA
V gene: TRBV5-1
CDR3 DNA: TGCGCCAGCAGCTTGGAAGGGGAAATCGCCCGTGGCTACACCTTC
CDR3 protein: CASSLEGEIARGYTF

J gene: TRBJ1-4
D gene: NA
clone size: NA
V gene: TRBV29-1
CDR3 DNA: TGCAGCGTTGAGAACCCTCGGGAGCCTGAAAAACTGTTTTTT
CDR3 protein: CSVENPREPEKLFF

J gene: TRBJ2-1
D gene: TRBD2
clone size: NA
V gene: TRBV7-9
CDR3 DNA: TGTGCCAGCAGTCCCCGGGGCGGGGGTGGGTACAATGAGCAGTTCTTC
CDR3 protein: CASSPRGGGGYNEQFF

J gene: TRBJ1-3
D gene: NA
clone size: NA
V gene: TRBV28
CDR3 DNA: TGTGCCAGCAGTTTATCAGGCGGAAACACCATATATTTT
CDR3 protein: CASSLSGGNTIYF

J gene: TRBJ1-1
D gene: NA
clone size: once
V gene: TRBV11-1
CDR3 DNA: TGTGCCAGCAGCTTAGAGGGGGACACTTACGGGGCTTTCTTT
CDR3 protein: CASSLEGDTYGAFF

J gene: TRBJ2-1
D gene: NA
clone size: once
V gene: TRBV4-2
CDR3 DNA: TGTGCCAGCAGCCAAGTTGGTCGGGGAGCCTACAATGAGCAGTTCTTC
CDR3 protein: CASSQVGRGAYNEQFF

J gene: TRBJ2-6
D gene: NA
clone size: NA
V gene: TRBV7-9
CDR3 DNA: TGTGCCAGCAGCTTTGGGAGGGGGACAATCCGCTCTGGGGCCAACGTCCTGACTTTC
CDR3 protein: CASSFGRGTIRSGANVLTF

J gene: TRBJ2-7
D gene: TRBD1
clone size: NA
V gene: TRBV7-3
CDR3 DNA: TGTGCCAGCAGCTTAGAATTAGGACAGGGAGGAGTGCAGTACTTC
CDR3 protein: CASSLELGQGGVQYF

J gene: TRBJ2-7
D gene: NA
clone size: NA
V gene: TRBV10-1
CDR3 DNA: TGCGCCAGCAGTGAATCTTCTTACGAGCAGTACTTC
CDR3 protein: CASSESSYEQYF

J gene: TRBJ2-4
D gene: NA
clone size: NA
V gene: TRBV3-1/TRBV3-2
CDR3 DNA: TGTGCCAGCAGCCAAGTGGGCAGAAACATTCAGTACTTC
CDR3 protein: CASSQVGRNIQYF

J gene: TRBJ1-4
D gene: TRBD1
clone size: NA
V gene: TRBV7-9
CDR3 DNA: TGTGCCAGCAGCTCGGGGCCGGTGGGGACAGGGTCTGAAAAACTGTTTTTT
CDR3 protein: CASSSGPVGTGSEKLFF

J gene: TRBJ1-1
D gene: NA
clone size: once
V gene: TRBV30
CDR3 DNA: TGTGCCTGGAAGAGTAGGACTCTTCGCGCTTTCTTT
CDR3 protein: CAWKSRTLRAFF

J gene: TRBJ1-2
D gene: NA
clone size: NA
V gene: TRBV5-6
CDR3 DNA: TGTGCCAGCAGCTTGGGACAGGTCCGTGGCTATGGCTACACCTTC
CDR3 protein: CASSLGQVRGYGYTF

J gene: TRBJ2-1
D gene: NA
clone size: NA
V gene: TRBV11-2
CDR3 DNA: TGTGCCAGCAGCTACCTAGCCAATGAGCAGTTCTTC
CDR3 protein: CASSYLANEQFF

J gene: TRBJ1-1
D gene: TRBD1
clone size: NA
V gene: TRBV28
CDR3 DNA: TGTGCCAGCACAGGGGGCACTGAAGCTTTCTTT
CDR3 protein: CASTGGTEAFF

J gene: TRBJ2-3
D gene: TRBD2
clone size: NA
V gene: TRBV19
CDR3 DNA: TGTGCCAGTACACTTCAAGCGGGGAGCACAGATACGCAGTATTTT
CDR3 protein: CASTLQAGSTDTQYF

J gene: TRBJ1-1
D gene: TRBD1
clone size: few
V gene: TRBV7-8
CDR3 DNA: TGTGCCAGCAGCCAACAAGACAGGGGCGGCACTGAAGCTTTCTTT
CDR3 protein: CASSQQDRGGTEAFF

J gene: TRBJ2-3
D gene: TRBD2
clone size: NA
V gene: TRBV3-1/TRBV3-2
CDR3 DNA: TGTGCCAGCAGCCATGCGGGGGGAGATACGCAGTATTTT
CDR3 protein: CASSHAGGDTQYF

J gene: TRBJ2-1
D gene: NA
clone size: NA
V gene: TRBV4-1
CDR3 DNA: TGCGCCAGCAGCCGAGTTCAGGGCCTCCGTTCCTACAATGAGCAGTTCTTC
CDR3 protein: CASSRVQGLRSYNEQFF

J gene: TRBJ2-5
D gene: TRBD2
clone size: NA
V gene: TRBV11-2
CDR3 DNA: TGTGCCAGCAGCCCCCCGGGGGGAGAGACCCAGTACTTC
CDR3 protein: CASSPPGGETQYF

J gene: TRBJ1-3
D gene: NA
clone size: NA
V gene: TRBV7-9
CDR3 DNA: TGTGCCAGCAGCCTATTAAGAAACTCTGGAAACACCATATATTTT
CDR3 protein: CASSLLRNSGNTIYF

J gene: TRBJ1-4
D gene: TRBD1
clone size: NA
V gene: TRBV30
CDR3 DNA: TGTGCCTGGGAAAGGGGGCGAGGTGAAAAACTGTTTTTT
CDR3 protein: CAWERGRGEKLFF

J gene: TRBJ2-7
D gene: TRBD2
clone size: NA
V gene: TRBV7-2
CDR3 DNA: TGTGCCAGCAGCTTAGCTCGGTCCGCGGGAGGAGAGCAGTACTTC
CDR3 protein: CASSLARSAGGEQYF

J gene: TRBJ2-7
D gene: NA
clone size: NA
V gene: TRBV21-1
CDR3 DNA: TGTGCCAGCAGGGGGGACAGGGGTTCGACCTACGAGCAGTACTTC
CDR3 protein: CASRGDRGSTYEQYF

J gene: TRBJ2-1
D gene: TRBD2
clone size: once
V gene: TRBV30
CDR3 DNA: TGTGCCTGGAGTGCTCCAACTTTCCGGACTAGCGCAAGGGGCAATGAGCAGTTCTTC
CDR3 protein: CAWSAPTFRTSARGNEQFF

J gene: TRBJ1-5
D gene: TRBD1
clone size: NA
V gene: TRBV28
CDR3 DNA: TGTGCCAGCAGCAAACACAGGGGTGGATCCCCCCCACTGCATTTT
CDR3 protein: CASSKHRGGSPPLHF

J gene: TRBJ2-7
D gene: TRBD2
clone size: NA
V gene: TRBV6-5
CDR3 DNA: TGTGCCAGCAGCCGCCGGGGACTAGCGGGGGACGAGCAGTACTTC
CDR3 protein: CASSRRGLAGDEQYF

J gene: TRBJ2-7
D gene: NA
clone size: once
V gene: TRBV7-9
CDR3 DNA: TGTGCCAGCAGCTTAGCGATGCAGGGGGAGGACGAGCAGTACTTC
CDR3 protein: CASSLAMQGEDEQYF

J gene: TRBJ2-7
D gene: TRBD2
clone size: NA
V gene: TRBV9
CDR3 DNA: TGTGCCAGCAGCGTGGGACTAGCGGGACTGGGGGACGAGCAGTACTTC
CDR3 protein: CASSVGLAGLGDEQYF

J gene: TRBJ2-3
D gene: TRBD2
clone size: NA
V gene: TRBV2
CDR3 DNA: TGTGCCAGCAGTGAATGGCGGGGGGGTGCAGATACGCAGTATTTT
CDR3 protein: CASSEWRGGADTQYF

J gene: TRBJ2-2
D gene: NA
clone size: NA
V gene: TRBV27
CDR3 DNA: TGTGCCAGCAGTTTATCGTCCGGGGTTGGCACCGGGGAGCTGTTTTTT
CDR3 protein: CASSLSSGVGTGELFF

J gene: TRBJ1-2
D gene: TRBD1
clone size: NA
V gene: TRBV29-1
CDR3 DNA: TGCAGCGTCCAGGGGGGACAGGGGTCTGGCTACACCTTC
CDR3 protein: CSVQGGQGSGYTF

J gene: TRBJ1-5
D gene: TRBD1
clone size: NA
V gene: TRBV28
CDR3 DNA: TGTGCCAGCAGTCCACAGGGGTTCGATCAGCCCCAGCATTTT
CDR3 protein: CASSPQGFDQPQHF

J gene: TRBJ2-7
D gene: NA
clone size: NA
V gene: TRBV3-1/TRBV3-2
CDR3 DNA: TGTGCCAGCAGCCAAAGTCCTGGGACACCTTCGTACTTC
CDR3 protein: CASSQSPGTPSYF

J gene: TRBJ1-2
D gene: TRBD1
clone size: NA
V gene: TRBV4-3
CDR3 DNA: TGCGCCAGCAGCCAAGAGGACAGGGGGAGCTCTGGCGGCTACACCTTC
CDR3 protein: CASSQEDRGSSGGYTF

J gene: TRBJ2-7
D gene: TRBD1
clone size: many
V gene: TRBV18
CDR3 DNA: TGTGCCAGCTCACCGGGACAGGGGGCGGGGCAGTACTTC
CDR3 protein: CASSPGQGAGQYF

J gene: TRBJ2-5
D gene: NA
clone size: NA
V gene: TRBV12-3/TRBV12-4
CDR3 DNA: TGTGCCAGCTCGAAACAGGGTGCAGAGACCCAGTACTTC
CDR3 protein: CASSKQGAETQYF

J gene: TRBJ1-2
D gene: TRBD1
clone size: NA
V gene: TRBV5-4
CDR3 DNA: TGTGCCAGCAGCTGGGGACAGGCGTCCCATGGCTACACCTTC
CDR3 protein: CASSWGQASHGYTF

J gene: TRBJ2-7
D gene: TRBD1
clone size: NA
V gene: TRBV6-5
CDR3 DNA: TGTGCCAGCAACCCGGGACAGGGGCCCTACGAGCAGTACTTC
CDR3 protein: CASNPGQGPYEQYF

J gene: TRBJ1-1
D gene: TRBD1
clone size: few
V gene: TRBV5-4
CDR3 DNA: TGTGCCAGCAGCCCCGGACAGGGACGGACTGAAGCTTTCTTT
CDR3 protein: CASSPGQGRTEAFF

J gene: TRBJ2-7
D gene: NA
clone size: NA
V gene: TRBV7-9
CDR3 DNA: TGTGCCAGCAGCTTAGCTTCAGACACCTACGAGCAGTACTTC
CDR3 protein: CASSLASDTYEQYF

J gene: TRBJ1-2
D gene: NA
clone size: NA
V gene: TRBV9
CDR3 DNA: TGTGCCAGCAGCGCGCAGGGGTACGGCTACACCTTC
CDR3 protein: CASSAQGYGYTF

J gene: TRBJ2-3
D gene: NA
clone size: NA
V gene: TRBV7-2
CDR3 DNA: TGTGCCAGCAGCTTAGGTCTAGTAAGCACAGATACGCAGTATTTT
CDR3 protein: CASSLGLVSTDTQYF

J gene: TRBJ2-5
D gene: TRBD2
clone size: NA
V gene: TRBV15
CDR3 DNA: TGTGCCACCAGCAGCGGGAGCGGGGGGCCAAGAGCCCAGTACTTC
CDR3 protein: CATSSGSGGPRAQYF

J gene: TRBJ1-1
D gene: NA
clone size: once
V gene: TRBV6-5
CDR3 DNA: TGTGCCAGCAGTTACTCTGGGCAGGGGTCCACTGAAGCTTTCTTT
CDR3 protein: CASSYSGQGSTEAFF

J gene: TRBJ2-7
D gene: NA
clone size: NA
V gene: TRBV7-3
CDR3 DNA: TGTGCCAGCAGCTCCTCAGGGCCTTCCTACGAGCAGTACTTC
CDR3 protein: CASSSSGPSYEQYF

J gene: TRBJ2-2
D gene: TRBD2
clone size: NA
V gene: TRBV2
CDR3 DNA: TGTGCCAGCAGTGTATTAGCGGGGGATACCGGGGAGCTGTTTTTT
CDR3 protein: CASSVLAGDTGELFF

J gene: TRBJ2-7
D gene: TRBD2
clone size: NA
V gene: TRBV6-5
CDR3 DNA: TGTGCCAGCAGGGGGGACTACGATTACGAGCAGTACTTC
CDR3 protein: CASRGDYDYEQYF

J gene: TRBJ2-7
D gene: TRBD2
clone size: NA
V gene: TRBV28
CDR3 DNA: TGTGCCAGCATAGGTAGTAGCGGGAAGTCCAACGAGCAGTACTTC
CDR3 protein: CASIGSSGKSNEQYF

J gene: TRBJ1-6
D gene: TRBD1
clone size: NA
V gene: TRBV11-3
CDR3 DNA: TGTGCCAGCAGCGTCGGGACAGAAGATTCACCCCTCCACTTT
CDR3 protein: CASSVGTEDSPLHF